Listed here are 28 T cell receptor beta chains from one sample, sequenced in a study of blood T cell repertoires in COVID-19. TCRdb's table, derived via immunoSEQ multiplex PCR, lists solely in-frame clones and lacks some. The sample holds more than 95,000 clones, about 80% seen once. Sequencing used peripheral blood. These receptors all come from an elderly man with acute or convalescent COVID-19.

The chain uses TRBV3-1 (or the pseudogene TRBV3-2) and TRBJ1-1; no clear D. This CDR3 comprises 13 residues. Trimming removed 0 bases at V and 8 bases at J, with 10 bases between. CDR1 and CDR2 (germline): LGHDT, YNNKEL (reference sequence). CDR3 amino acids: CASSQDLSREAFF. The CDR3 coding sequence is TGTGCCAGCAGCCAAGATCTGAGCAGGGAAGCTTTCTTT.

The rearrangement joins TRBV28 to TRBJ1-3; 11 nucleotides line up with TRBD1. Germline assignment: CDR1 MDHEN and CDR2 SYDVKM. CDR3 length: 17 residues. The ends lost 5 bases at V and 0 bases at J; junction bases unmatched: 6. This CDR3 is CASSRPGTGGSGNTIYF. In DNA, the CDR3 is TGTGCCAGCAGTCGTCCCGGGACAGGGGGCTCTGGAAACACCATATATTTT.

The genes are TRBV5-1 and TRBJ2-3; 9 bases are shared with TRBD2. Germline CDR1 is SGHRS and CDR2 is YFSETQ. The CDR3 sequence is 14 residues long. J was trimmed by 5 bases and V by 7 bases; bases with no gene match: 8. Here the CDR3 reads CASSSGNSGDTQYF. As DNA, the CDR3 is TGCGCCAGCTCTAGCGGGAACAGTGGAGATACGCAGTATTTT.

The V gene is TRBV2, the J gene TRBJ1-6; 7 positions match TRBD1. V was pared by 6 bases and J by 10 bases, with 9 bases of the junction left unmatched. This CDR3 has 14 residues. Germline CDR1 is SNHLY and CDR2 is FYNNEI. CDR3 sequence reads: CASRENRGQSPLHF. In DNA form, the CDR3 reads TGTGCCAGCAGAGAGAACAGGGGTCAATCACCCCTCCACTTT.

With respect to this clone: One end of the junction is discordant with germline, which a read error may explain. The chain couples TRBV4-1 to TRBJ2-7, with 7 positions matching TRBD1. CDR3 length equals 12 residues. Germline CDR1 is MGHRA and CDR2 is YSYEKL. The CDR3 region has the DNA TGCGCCAGCAGCCAAGATCGACAGGGTCGGAACTTC. It specifies CASSQDRQGRNF.

The chain recombines TRBV20-1 with TRBJ2-5; 11 bases agree with TRBD2. Germline V gene data show CDR1 as DFQATT and CDR2 as SNEGSKA (reference sequence). V gave up 3 bases and J gave up 5 bases; unmatched junction bases: 11. The CDR3 extends over 16 amino acids. DNA for the CDR3: TGCAGTGCTAGTCCCGGGACTAGCGGACTAGAGGAGACCCAGTACTTC. Encoded protein: CSASPGTSGLEETQYF.

This clone was counted a few times. The rearrangement links TRBV6-5 to TRBJ1-2; 7 nucleotides match TRBD1. The ends lost 2 bases at V and 4 bases at J; junction bases unmatched: 4. This CDR3 spans 14 amino acids. Per germline, CDR1 MNHEY and CDR2 SVGAGI. The CDR3 bases are TGTGCCAGCAGTTACAAGGGACAGCTCTATGGCTACACCTTC. Its protein is CASSYKGQLYGYTF.

V gene TRBV27 combines with J gene TRBJ2-5; 9 bases fit TRBD1. CDR1 and CDR2 from the germline V gene are MNHEY and SMNVEV (reference sequence). The CDR3 contains 16 residues. The V gene end was trimmed by 5 bases and the J gene end by 5 bases; junction bases not matched to a gene: 12. The CDR3 DNA is TGTGCCAGCAGTCCCTTTACAGGGGGCGCGGTGGAGACCCAGTACTTC. It encodes CASSPFTGGAVETQYF.

The chain couples TRBV9 to TRBJ2-3; TRBD1 might be the D (5 bases). Germline V gene data show CDR1 as SGDLS and CDR2 as YYNGEE. The CDR3 has 16 amino acids. The V end lost 0 bases, the J end lost 5 bases, and 16 bases lay between the germline ends. CDR3 loop: CASSVGRPNRGDTQYF. CDR3 DNA: TGTGCCAGCAGCGTAGGTCGGCCGAATAGGGGAGATACGCAGTATTTT.

In its sample, this clone was seen a few times. This sequence joins TRBV28 and TRBJ2-5; tentative D call: TRBD2 (5 bases). Germline V gene sequence: CDR1 MDHEN, CDR2 SYDVKM. The CDR3 spans 15 residues. V was pared by 3 bases and J by 2 bases, with 13 bases between. CDR3 in DNA: TGTGCCAGCAGTTTTGACGGGGTGGGACAAGAGACCCAGTACTTC. Residues: CASSFDGVGQETQYF. Together with reference TRBV28 and TRBJ2-5, the CDR3 gives the full variable domain: DVKVTQSSRYLVKRTGEKVFLECVQDMDHENMFWYRQDPGLGLRLIYFSYDVKMKEKGDIPEGYSVSREKKERFSLILESASTNQTSMYLCASSFDGVGQETQYFGPGTRLLVL.

The chain carries TRBV30 and TRBJ2-7, with D maybe TRBD1 (5 bases). Germline values: CDR1 GTSNPN, CDR2 SVGIG (reference sequence). There are 13 residues in the CDR3. V lost 1 base and J lost 4, with 11 bases in between. CDR3: CAWSEGATYEQYF. CDR3 sequence (DNA): TGTGCCTGGAGTGAAGGGGCGACTTACGAGCAGTACTTC.

V usage is TRBV24-1 and J usage is TRBJ2-1; D may be TRBD2 (5 bases). The CDR3 is 13 amino acids. From germline, CDR1 is KGHDR and CDR2 SFDVKD. V lost 3 bases to trimming and J lost 7 bases, with 9 bases between them. The CDR3, as DNA: TGTGCCACCAGTGATGCTACTAGGAATGAGCAGTTCTTC. Its protein is CATSDATRNEQFF.

The chain recombines TRBV6-2 or TRBV6-3 with TRBJ2-1; TRBD2 might be the D (5 bases). The V gene's germline CDR1 is MNHEY and CDR2 SVGEGT. V lost 6 bases and J lost 2, with 14 bases in between. The CDR3 spans 15 residues. In DNA, the CDR3 is TGTGCCAGCAGCTCCACCGGGAATCCCTACAATGAGCAGTTCTTC. This codes for CASSSTGNPYNEQFF.

Regarding this clone: The identical CDR3 is also encoded by other nucleotide sequences in the sample. This sequence joins TRBV7-2 and TRBJ2-1; possible D gene TRBD2, 6 bases. The CDR3 has 15 amino acids. Germline V gene data show CDR1 as SGHTA and CDR2 as FQGNSA. With 1 base removed from V and 1 base from J, the gap between germline ends came to 8 bases. CDR3: CASSLGAGSYNEQFF. The CDR3 nucleotides read TGTGCCAGCAGCTTAGGAGCGGGTTCCTACAATGAGCAGTTCTTC.

J is TRBJ1-2 and V is TRBV6-5, with a possible D match to TRBD1 (5 bases). Germline CDR1 and CDR2: MNHEY and SVGAGI. The CDR3 runs 14 residues. V was pared by 6 bases and J by 5 bases, with 16 bases between. The CDR3 DNA sequence: TGTGCCAGCAGAGCCGGGACTTTAGCATATGGCTACACCTTC. Encoded protein: CASRAGTLAYGYTF.

The chain is built from TRBV5-1 and TRBJ2-7; D unclear. This CDR3 comprises 14 residues. V was trimmed by 2 bases and J by 4 bases, leaving 13 bases between them. The germline V gene encodes CDR1 SGHRS and CDR2 YFSETQ. In DNA, the CDR3 is TGCGCCAGCAGCTTAGAAGGAGCTACATACGAGCAGTACTTC. Translated: CASSLEGATYEQYF.

The gene calls are TRBV5-4 and TRBJ2-7; D uncertain. This CDR3 contains 13 residues. With 1 base removed from V and 2 bases from J, the gap between germline ends came to 7 bases. Germline V gene lookup returns CDR1 SGHNT and CDR2 YYREEE (reference sequence). The CDR3 reads CASSLMATYEQYF. The CDR3 bases are TGTGCCAGCAGCTTGATGGCAACCTACGAGCAGTACTTC.

The chain recombines TRBV7-9 with TRBJ2-7; 7 positions agree with TRBD2. The V and J ends lost 5 bases and 7 bases, in that order; junction bases with no gene match: 17. Germline V gene lookup returns CDR1 SEHNR and CDR2 FQNEAQ (reference sequence). There are 16 residues in the CDR3. The CDR3 coding sequence is TGTGCCAGCAGCCCGGACCAGGCATTCAAAGCGGGAGAGCAGTACTTC. Translated, it gives CASSPDQAFKAGEQYF. The whole variable domain, filled in from reference TRBV7-9 and TRBJ2-7, reads DTGVSQNPRHKITKRGQNVTFRCDPISEHNRLYWYRQTLGQGPEFLTYFQNEAQLEKSRLLSDRFSAERPKGSFSTLEIQRTEQGDSAMYLCASSPDQAFKAGEQYFGPGTRLTVT.

The chain uses TRBV30 and TRBJ1-1; maybe TRBD1 (6 bases). This CDR3 spans 12 amino acids. CDR1 is GTSNPN and CDR2 is SVGIG in the germline V gene (reference sequence). Trimming removed 6 bases from V and 4 bases from J, with 12 bases in between. The CDR3 sequence: CACRGGSTEAFF. The CDR3 coding sequence is TGTGCCTGCCGAGGGGGTAGCACTGAAGCTTTCTTT.

V and J are TRBV28 and TRBJ1-6; maybe TRBD1 (5 bases). Germline lookup yields CDR1 MDHEN and CDR2 SYDVKM. CDR3 size: 14 residues. Trimming took off 6 bases at V and 13 bases at J, with 19 bases between the two ends. CDR3 DNA sequence: TGTGCCAGCAGGTCAATTTCAGGGCTGGAGCCCCTCCACTTT. This encodes CASRSISGLEPLHF.

V usage is TRBV10-2 and J usage is TRBJ2-7; 7 bases line up with TRBD1. Germline V gives CDR1 WSHSY, CDR2 SAAADI. Germline trimming cut 5 bases from V and 2 bases from J; bases unmatched to any gene: 3. This CDR3 spans 13 amino acids. This CDR3 is CASSPTGTYEQYF. CDR3 sequence (DNA): TGCGCCAGCAGTCCGACAGGGACCTACGAGCAGTACTTC.

This chain uses TRBV19 with TRBJ1-1; no clear D gene. In germline, CDR1 is LNHDA, CDR2 SQIVND (reference sequence). This CDR3 comprises 13 residues. The germline V and J ends were trimmed by 5 bases and 1 base, with 8 bases remaining between them. This chain's CDR3 is CASSEFGNTEAFF. CDR3 coding DNA: TGTGCCAGTAGTGAGTTCGGGAACACTGAAGCTTTCTTT.

This clone occurred once. The chain joins TRBV18 to TRBJ2-7; TRBD2 matches 13 bases. J lost 6 bases, V lost 4 bases, and 6 bases had no gene match. The CDR3 spans 15 residues. CDR1 is KGHSH, CDR2 LQKENI, per germline. The CDR3 reads CASSHQRLAGGEQYF. The CDR3 nucleotides are TGTGCCAGCTCACACCAAAGACTAGCGGGAGGCGAGCAGTACTTC. The entire variable domain, with the rest obtained from reference TRBV18 and TRBJ2-7, is as follows: NAGVMQNPRHLVRRRGQEARLRCSPMKGHSHVYWYRQLPEEGLKFMVYLQKENIIDESGMPKERFSAEFPKEGPSILRIQQVVRGDSAAYFCASSHQRLAGGEQYFGPGTRLTVT.

The chain joins TRBV5-8 to TRBJ2-2; no clear D. V gave up 2 bases and J gave up 1 base, with 6 bases separating them. This CDR3 comprises 14 residues. CDR1 and CDR2 from the germline V gene are SGHTS and YDEGEE. In DNA, the CDR3 is TGTGCCAGCAGCTTCGACTGGAACACCGGGGAGCTGTTTTTT. Protein product: CASSFDWNTGELFF.

This clone was recorded a few times. The rearrangement links TRBV19 to TRBJ1-2, with a possible D match to TRBD1 (6 bases). The CDR3 runs to 15 residues. Trimming removed 1 base at V and 1 base at J, with 10 bases between. Germline V CDR1 and CDR2: LNHDA, SQIVND (reference sequence). This chain's CDR3 is CASSIGTASNYGYTF. The CDR3 DNA sequence: TGTGCCAGTAGTATAGGGACAGCGAGTAACTATGGCTACACCTTC.

This chain connects TRBV5-4 to TRBJ1-5; D gene unclear. V shed 2 bases and J shed 7 bases, with 10 bases lying between them. The CDR3 covers 13 residues. The germline CDR1 and CDR2 sequences are SGHNT and YYREEE (reference sequence). This CDR3 reads CASSFDNRQPQHF. CDR3 nucleotides: TGTGCCAGCAGCTTTGATAATCGGCAGCCCCAGCATTTT.

This chain links TRBV25-1 with TRBJ1-2; no firm D call. The CDR3 length is 13 residues. Germline V gene sequence: CDR1 MGHDK, CDR2 SYGVNS. Deletions cut 4 bases from V and 3 bases from J, with 9 bases between. CDR3 nucleotides: TGTGCCAGCAGTGTGGAGGAAGACTATGGCTACACCTTC. Its translation: CASSVEEDYGYTF.

The V and J genes are TRBV30 and TRBJ1-2, with D perhaps TRBD1 (5 bases). This CDR3 contains 12 residues. Germline values: CDR1 GTSNPN, CDR2 SVGIG (reference sequence). CDR3 sequence: CGSQDTLGGYTF. The CDR3 DNA is TGTGGATCACAGGACACCCTAGGGGGCTACACCTTC.